One sample yielded the 5 T cell receptor beta chains listed below, sequenced in a study of OX40 agonist ivuxolimab in advanced cancers. Sequenced by immunoSEQ multiplex PCR; TCRdb stores in-frame clones only, minus some. The data contain about 54,000 clones, approximately 93% of them seen just once; the ten biggest clones take up approximately 12%. Here the sequenced sample was CD4+ or CD8+ T cells sorted from blood, taken in a trial of the OX40 agonist ivuxolimab. These receptors were collected from an adult with an advanced solid tumor such as melanoma, head and neck, liver or kidney cancer.

The chain is built from TRBV18 and TRBJ2-1; tentative D call: TRBD1 (6 bases). V lost 3 bases, J lost 8 bases, and 17 bases lay in between. Looked up from germline, CDR1 is KGHSH and CDR2 is LQKENI. The CDR3 totals 15 residues. The CDR3 bases are TGTGCCAGCTCACCTACCGGGACATGGATCCATGAGCAGTTCTTC. Its translation: CASSPTGTWIHEQFF.

The V gene is TRBV9, the J gene TRBJ2-5; TRBD2 agrees at 8 bases. Germline V gene sequence: CDR1 SGDLS, CDR2 YYNGEE. The CDR3 is made up of 15 amino acids. Trimming cost V 0 bases and J 3 bases; bases outside gene matches: 4. In DNA, the CDR3 is TGTGCCAGCAGCGTAGCGGGTAGCGGGGAAGAGACCCAGTACTTC. This encodes CASSVAGSGEETQYF. Filled out from reference TRBV9 and TRBJ2-5, the complete variable domain reads DSGVTQTPKHLITATGQRVTLRCSPRSGDLSVYWYQQSLDQGLQFLIQYYNGEERAKGNILERFSAQQFPDLHSELNLSSLELGDSALYFCASSVAGSGEETQYFGPGTRLLVL.

This clone occurred once. This chain uses TRBV18 with TRBJ2-7; either TRBD1 or TRBD2 may fit D (5 bases each). Germline V gene lookup returns CDR1 KGHSH and CDR2 LQKENI. The CDR3 consists of 14 residues. Trimming took off 3 bases at V and 2 bases at J, with 11 bases between the two ends. CDR3 sequence: CASSPGTSTYEQYF. For the CDR3, the DNA is TGTGCCAGCTCACCCGGGACCTCCACCTACGAGCAGTACTTC.

This clone was counted a single time. This chain links TRBV6-5 with TRBJ2-7; TRBD1 matches at 9 bases. Trimming took 2 bases from V and 7 from J; bases not matched to a gene: 6. This CDR3 has 14 amino acids. The V gene's germline CDR1 is MNHEY and CDR2 SVGAGI. CDR3 region: CASSYLDRGGEQYF. The CDR3 region has the DNA TGTGCCAGCAGTTACCTGGACAGGGGAGGAGAGCAGTACTTC.

The CDR3 sequence: CASSVGGETYEQYF. Here the CDR3 DNA reads TGTGCCAGCAGCGTGGGGGGGGAGACCTACGAGCAGTACTTC. This sequence joins TRBV28 and TRBJ2-5; 7 positions agree with TRBD2. The better agreement between TRBJ2-7 and the DNA end casts doubt on the J call. This CDR3 has 14 amino acids. CDR1 and CDR2 from the germline V gene are MDHEN and SYDVKM.